The sequence of this T cell receptor (beta chain) was determined in a study of blood T cells in healthy people across ages. About the study: The capture of about one barcoded beta molecule per two T cells was achieved by template switching. Notes on the study in general: Possibly confounding the expanded clonotype changes was the fact that donor CMV status was unknown.

The V gene lost 2 bases and the J gene lost 9 bases, with 10 bases spanning the gap. The CDR3 runs 11 residues. The germline gives CDR1 GTSNPN, CDR2 SVGIG (reference sequence). This clonotype was seen more than once but under ten times. Antigen specificity is unknown. The second PCR ran about 7 to 12 cycles with a sample-barcoded 5' primer and J-beta primers. Using its own MiXCR run on the 5' RACE reads, TCRdb lists one record per CDR3 protein. The sample has roughly 900,000 distinct CDR3 sequences, 45% to 50% seen once. Approximately 9.7 milliliters was the volume of peripheral blood drawn from each donor.

This sequence originates from a young man in good health. The chain joins TRBV30 to TRBJ1-2; D is undetermined. The material sequenced was blood. The CDR3 DNA reads TGTGCCTGGAGTTCGCGCCATAGCTACACCTTC. This codes for CAWSSRHSYTF.